These 5 T cell receptor beta chains were sequenced from one sample in a study of blood T cells in healthy people across ages. A sample-barcoded 5' primer and a J-beta primer mix were used in a second PCR of roughly 7 to 11 cycles. TCRdb itself ran the 5' RACE reads through MiXCR, one entry per CDR3 protein. The sample carries about 1,400,000 distinct CDR3 sequences, around 39% recorded once. Sequencing was carried out using blood. Receptors originate from a woman under 30 in good health.

A few counts support this clonotype. The V and J genes are TRBV7-3 and TRBJ2-5, with 9 bases identical to TRBD2. CDR3 length: 15 residues. V lost 4 bases to trimming and J lost 3 bases; unmatched junction nucleotides: 6. CDR1 is SGHTA and CDR2 is FQGTGA in the germline V gene. This CDR3 is CASSSTGLAEETQYF. DNA for the CDR3: TGTGCCAGCAGCTCAACGGGACTAGCCGAAGAGACCCAGTACTTC.

This clonotype was observed a few times. The genes are TRBV10-3 and TRBJ2-7; a possible D gene is TRBD2 (5 bases). V was trimmed by 4 bases and J by 0 bases, leaving 7 bases between them. The CDR3 sequence is 13 residues long. The germline gives CDR1 ENHRY, CDR2 SYGVKD. The CDR3 loop reads CAISAGFSYEQYF. CDR3 coding DNA: TGTGCCATCAGTGCGGGGTTCTCCTACGAGCAGTACTTC.

Ten or more counts support this clonotype. The rearrangement uses TRBV6-5 and TRBJ2-1; the match to TRBD2 covers 11 bases. Germline loops: CDR1 MNHEY, CDR2 SVGAGI. CDR3 length equals 15 residues. Germline trimming cut 6 bases from V and 6 bases from J; bases unmatched to any gene: 7. This CDR3 is CASSPTSGNGNEQFF. The CDR3 nucleotides are TGTGCCAGCAGCCCGACTAGCGGGAATGGCAATGAGCAGTTCTTC.

The V call is TRBV20-1, the J call TRBJ2-5; D remains ambiguous. The V gene's germline CDR1 is DFQATT and CDR2 SNEGSKA (reference sequence). The CDR3 has 18 residues. V was shortened by 2 bases and J by 11 bases, with 33 bases between the two germline ends. As DNA, the CDR3 is TGCAGTGCTAGAAGTGATAAGACGGACCTTCGGCGGCGCAATGAGCAGTACTTC. As protein: CSARSDKTDLRRRNEQYF.

The chain joins TRBV5-1 to TRBJ2-3; D is uncertain. Trimming removed 6 bases at V and 2 bases at J, with 16 bases between. Germline-derived CDR1 and CDR2 are SGHRS and YFSETQ. The CDR3 loop spans 15 amino acids. The CDR3, as DNA: TGCGCCAGCAACGAGAACCCAGATTCCACAGATACGCAGTATTTT. This encodes CASNENPDSTDTQYF. Looking up the rest from reference TRBV5-1 and TRBJ2-3 gives the full variable domain: KAGVTQTPRYLIKTRGQQVTLSCSPISGHRSVSWYQQTPGQGLQFLFEYFSETQRNKGNFPGRFSGRQFSNSRSEMNVSTLELGDSALYLCASNENPDSTDTQYFGPGTRLTVL.